A selection of T cell receptor beta chains follows, all from one sample in a study of human T cells and chemical hapten exposure. TCRdb reprocessed the RACE reads via MiXCR and lists one record per CDR3 protein. The sample lists fewer than 60,000 distinct CDR3 sequences, 9.3% seen once, with 4.5% in the top ten. Sequencing was performed on whole blood, taken in connection with sensitization to the hapten diphenylcyclopropenone (DPC). These receptors were taken from a woman aged 45-65 years with alopecia areata. Some clones in this sample may be carry-over from other donors' samples. The CDR3 runs from the conserved cysteine through the conserved F or W. D genes are given only for firm matches. The size field is filled for only some rows; it gives once, few, many or a size class.

TRBV29-1,few,TRBJ2-4,-,CSGINLAKNIQYF,TGCAGCGGGATTAACCTAGCCAAAAACATTCAGTACTTC
TRBV5-1,many,TRBJ2-1,-,CASSVGYNEQFF,TGCGCCAGCAGCGTAGGATACAATGAGCAGTTCTTC
TRBV14,many,TRBJ1-6,-,CASSHQRHLNSPLHF,TGTGCCAGCAGCCACCAAAGACACCTAAATTCACCCCTCCACTTT
TRBV5-8,many,TRBJ2-3,TRBD2,CASSLWGGSTDTQYF,TGTGCCAGCAGCTTGTGGGGGGGGAGCACAGATACGCAGTATTTT
TRBV6-4,many,TRBJ2-2,-,CASSQGWRTGELFF,TGTGCCAGCAGTCAAGGGTGGAGAACCGGGGAGCTGTTTTTT
TRBV28,few,TRBJ2-1,-,CASSLRGTDNEQFF,TGTGCCAGCAGTTTGCGAGGGACCGACAATGAGCAGTTCTTC
TRBV5-1,-,TRBJ1-1,-,CASSLEGLGYNTEAFF,TGCGCCAGCAGCTTGGAGGGTCTTGGATATAACACTGAAGCTTTCTTT
TRBV28,many,TRBJ2-3,TRBD1,CASSFQQGAGTDTQYF,TGTGCCAGCAGTTTTCAACAGGGGGCGGGAACAGATACGCAGTATTTT
TRBV2,many,TRBJ2-7,-,CASREDSRSYEQYF,TGTGCCAGCAGGGAGGACAGTCGCTCCTACGAGCAGTACTTC
TRBV10-3,-,TRBJ2-7,-,CAISDLANEQYF,TGTGCCATCAGTGATCTGGCGAACGAGCAGTACTTC
TRBV5-4,-,TRBJ1-4,-,CASSLDPREKLFF,TGTGCCAGCAGCCTTGACCCAAGGGAAAAACTGTTTTTT
TRBV7-2,many,TRBJ2-4,-,CASSLTIKNIQYF,TGTGCCAGCAGCTTGACTATCAAAAACATTCAGTACTTC
TRBV7-8,-,TRBJ2-7,-,CASSSQGFVYEQYF,TGTGCCAGCAGCTCCCAGGGGTTCGTCTACGAGCAGTACTTC
TRBV4-2,-,TRBJ2-3,TRBD2,CASSQASGGRTDTQYF,TGTGCCAGCAGCCAAGCTAGCGGAGGACGCACAGATACGCAGTATTTT
TRBV11-2,many,TRBJ2-5,TRBD1,CASSRTGGQGFGETQYF,TGTGCCAGCAGTAGAACCGGGGGACAGGGATTCGGGGAGACCCAGTACTTC
TRBV5-5,many,TRBJ2-4,TRBD2,CASSFLPSGSNGNIQYF,TGTGCCAGCAGCTTTTTACCTAGCGGGAGTAACGGAAACATTCAGTACTTC
TRBV3-1,many,TRBJ2-5,-,CASSVHSAQETQYF,TGTGCCAGCAGCGTTCACAGCGCCCAAGAGACCCAGTACTTC
TRBV29-1,-,TRBJ2-4,-,CSAPEKNIQYF,TGCAGCGCACCAGAGAAAAACATTCAGTACTTC
TRBV6-6,many,TRBJ2-1,TRBD2,CASSYSPTAGRAYNEQFF,TGTGCCAGCAGTTACTCCCCCACGGCCGGGAGGGCCTACAATGAGCAGTTCTTC
TRBV7-9,medium-sized,TRBJ1-5,-,CASSQDNQPQHF,TGTGCCAGCAGCCAAGACAATCAGCCCCAGCATTTT
TRBV9,-,TRBJ2-1,-,CASSIGTGSYNEQFF,TGTGCCAGCAGTATCGGGACTGGGTCCTACAATGAGCAGTTCTTC
TRBV20-1,medium-sized,TRBJ1-5,-,CSATTTGLGQPQHF,TGCAGTGCTACAACCACAGGGCTTGGTCAGCCCCAGCATTTT
TRBV18,many,TRBJ1-1,-,CASSPAMTAEAFF,TGTGCCAGCTCACCCGCTATGACGGCGGAAGCTTTCTTT
TRBV20-1,many,TRBJ2-7,-,CSARREKEQYF,TGCAGTGCTAGACGAGAAAAGGAGCAGTACTTC
TRBV4-1,-,TRBJ2-2,-,CASSLRALPLVNGELFF,TGCGCCAGCAGCCTTCGGGCCCTGCCCCTAGTCAATGGGGAGCTGTTTTTT
TRBV7-9,-,TRBJ2-3,TRBD2,CASSTGLAGDRTDTQYF,TGTGCTAGCAGCACCGGACTAGCGGGAGATCGCACAGATACGCAGTATTTT
TRBV27,-,TRBJ1-5,TRBD1,CASSRQGLNQPQHF,TGTGCCAGCAGCCGACAGGGGCTCAATCAGCCCCAGCATTTT
TRBV11-2,many,TRBJ1-1,-,CASRTVRNTEAFF,TGTGCCAGTCGAACGGTTCGGAACACTGAAGCTTTCTTT
TRBV7-9,-,TRBJ1-6,-,CASSLTGVNSPLHF,TGTGCCAGCAGCTTAACAGGAGTAAATTCACCCCTCCACTTT
TRBV5-1,many,TRBJ2-1,TRBD1,CASSPSAGTGSYNEQFF,TGCGCCAGCAGCCCCTCGGCGGGGACAGGATCCTACAATGAGCAGTTCTTC
TRBV3-1,few,TRBJ2-1,-,CASSQVVNEQFF,TGTGCCAGCAGCCAAGTAGTGAATGAGCAGTTCTTC
TRBV4-1,-,TRBJ1-1,-,CASSQGGGLLPEAFF,TGCGCCAGCAGCCAAGGGGGAGGTCTCCTGCCTGAAGCTTTCTTT
TRBV10-1,many,TRBJ1-1,-,CASTKDRSMNTEAFF,TGCGCCAGCACCAAGGACCGATCGATGAACACTGAAGCTTTCTTT
TRBV4-1,few,TRBJ2-1,-,CASSQDHFRNYNEQFF,TGCGCCAGCAGCCAAGATCATTTTAGGAACTACAATGAGCAGTTCTTC
TRBV20-1,many,TRBJ2-1,-,CSARKGAGYNEQFF,TGCAGTGCACGAAAGGGGGCGGGGTACAATGAGCAGTTCTTC
TRBV12-3/TRBV12-4,few,TRBJ1-2,-,CASSFGVNYGYTF,TGTGCCAGCAGTTTTGGGGTAAACTATGGCTACACCTTC
TRBV28,many,TRBJ2-7,-,CASSFIRTSSYEQYF,TGTGCCAGCAGTTTTATCAGGACGTCCAGCTACGAGCAGTACTTC
TRBV28,-,TRBJ1-4,-,CASSSLQKGKLFF,TGTGCCAGCAGCAGCCTCCAAAAGGGAAAACTGTTTTTT
TRBV20-1,-,TRBJ2-7,-,CSARLGQGPNEQYF,TGCAGTGCTAGATTAGGGCAGGGCCCAAACGAGCAGTACTTC
TRBV29-1,many,TRBJ1-1,-,CSVSGFTEAFF,TGCAGCGTTAGTGGGTTCACTGAAGCTTTCTTT
TRBV21-1,-,TRBJ1-5,-,CASCWSSQPQHF,TGTGCCAGTTGCTGGAGCAGCCAGCCCCAGCATTTT
TRBV2,many,TRBJ2-7,-,CASSERANEQYF,TGTGCCAGCAGTGAGAGGGCCAACGAGCAGTACTTC
TRBV20-1,few,TRBJ2-3,TRBD2,CSAARTGTSGGRRTDTQYF,TGCAGTGCTGCCCGGACCGGGACTAGCGGAGGGCGCCGCACAGATACGCAGTATTTT
TRBV20-1,-,TRBJ2-7,TRBD2,CSASAAGAGVQYF,TGCAGTGCTAGTGCAGCGGGAGCAGGCGTGCAGTACTTC
TRBV7-9,many,TRBJ2-3,-,CASSFGSADTQYF,TGTGCCAGCAGCTTTGGGTCGGCAGATACGCAGTATTTT
TRBV4-3,many,TRBJ2-6,-,CASSQEWTSGANVLTF,TGCGCCAGCAGCCAAGAATGGACCTCTGGGGCCAACGTCCTGACTTTC
TRBV18,many,TRBJ2-3,-,CASSPMQGAASDTQYF,TGTGCCAGCTCACCAATGCAAGGGGCTGCTTCAGATACGCAGTATTTT